These 18 T cell receptor beta chains originate from one sample sequenced in a study of immune cell composition in non-small cell lung cancer. TCRdb's table, derived via immunoSEQ multiplex PCR, lists solely in-frame clones and lacks some. The table records around 4,400 clones, approximately 80% of them present only once. Material for sequencing was lung tumor tissue. The receptors were sampled from a human donor with non-small cell lung cancer.

The rearrangement joins TRBV29-1 to TRBJ1-2; TRBD1 might be the D (5 bases). The CDR3 consists of 13 residues. Germline-derived CDR1 and CDR2 are SQVTM and ANQGSEA. With 1 base removed from V and 8 bases from J, the gap between germline ends came to 14 bases. The CDR3 here is CSVEGGRDVGYTF. In DNA, the CDR3 is TGCAGCGTTGAAGGTGGCAGGGATGTGGGCTACACCTTC.

This chain connects TRBV2 to TRBJ2-2, with D perhaps TRBD2 (7 bases). Germline V gene data show CDR1 as SNHLY and CDR2 as FYNNEI. The ends were cut back, 6 bases at V and 4 bases at J, with 18 bases in the middle. The CDR3 is 16 residues long. The CDR3 DNA follows: TGTGCCAGCAGACCTGACCGGGGGGCTGGCACCGGGGAGCTGTTTTTT. Encoded protein: CASRPDRGAGTGELFF.

V gene TRBV6-6 combines with J gene TRBJ2-2; D may be TRBD2 (7 bases). Germline V gives CDR1 MNHNY, CDR2 SVGAGI (reference sequence). This CDR3 has 15 residues. V lost 5 bases, J lost 8 bases, and 18 bases lay in between. The CDR3 spells CASSTLGGGEGELFF. The CDR3 region has the DNA TGTGCCAGCAGTACCCTAGGGGGGGGCGAAGGGGAGCTGTTTTTT.

This clone showed up just a few times. The chain combines TRBV5-4 with TRBJ1-3; possible D gene TRBD1, 5 bases. Per the germline V gene, CDR1 is SGHNT and CDR2 is YYREEE (reference sequence). The CDR3 sequence is 15 residues long. V gave up 1 base and J gave up 0 bases, with 8 bases separating them. The CDR3 loop reads CASSLKGDSGNTIYF. DNA of the CDR3: TGTGCCAGCAGCTTGAAAGGGGACTCTGGAAACACCATATATTTT.

The chain combines TRBV4-3 with TRBJ2-7; D unclear. This CDR3 spans 14 amino acids. The germline V gene has CDR1 LGHNA and CDR2 YSLEER. V was cut by 4 bases and J by 0 bases, with 10 bases left in between. For the CDR3, the DNA is TGCGCCAGCAGCCCCCACCTAAGCTCCTACGAGCAGTACTTC. This translates into CASSPHLSSYEQYF.

The CDR3 spells CASSEVGEDYGYTF. The CDR3 bases are TGTGCCAGCAGTGAAGTAGGGGAAGACTATGGCTACACCTTC. The chain uses TRBV6-1 and TRBJ1-2; D is possibly TRBD1 (5 bases). This CDR3 is built from 14 residues. Looked up from germline, CDR1 is MNHNS and CDR2 is SASEGT. The germline V and J ends were trimmed by 1 base and 3 bases, with 9 bases remaining between them.

The rearrangement joins TRBV7-2 to TRBJ1-2; 10 bases agree with TRBD1. This CDR3 has 15 residues. Trimming took 1 base from V and 7 from J; bases not matched to a gene: 6. Germline V gene sequence: CDR1 SGHTA, CDR2 FQGNSA. The chain's CDR3 is CASSLEYRTGGGYTF. CDR3 DNA sequence: TGTGCCAGCAGCTTAGAATATCGGACAGGGGGTGGCTACACCTTC.

V is TRBV11-1 and J is TRBJ2-3, with 8 bases identical to TRBD2. Germline V gene data show CDR1 as SGHAT and CDR2 as FQDESV (reference sequence). This CDR3 contains 16 residues. V lost 4 bases, J lost 3 bases, and 9 bases stayed unmatched. CDR3 sequence reads: CASSSLAGGPTDTQYF. The CDR3 DNA follows: TGTGCCAGCAGCTCCTTGGCGGGGGGCCCTACAGATACGCAGTATTTT.

In this sample, this clone turned up once. The chain recombines TRBV2 with TRBJ2-4; D remains unclear. The length of the CDR3 is 11 residues. Trimming shortened V by 7 bases and J by 10 bases, and 11 bases separated the two germline ends. Germline loops: CDR1 SNHLY, CDR2 FYNNEI. The CDR3 protein is CASKVTIIQYF. The CDR3 coding sequence is TGTGCCAGCAAGGTGACAATTATTCAGTACTTC.

The rearrangement links TRBV18 to TRBJ2-7, with D unclear. Per germline, CDR1 KGHSH and CDR2 LQKENI. Deletions cut 1 base from V and 1 base from J, with 14 bases between. The CDR3 contains 16 residues. The DNA of the CDR3 is TGTGCCAGCTCACCACGTCAGGCGTTCGATTCCTACGAGCAGTACTTC. Translated, it gives CASSPRQAFDSYEQYF.

The chain employs TRBV20-1 and TRBJ2-1; D gene uncertain. Per germline, CDR1 DFQATT and CDR2 SNEGSKA (reference sequence). This CDR3 spans 11 amino acids. V was cut by 5 bases and J by 12 bases, with 14 bases left in between. The CDR3 nucleotides read TGCAGTGCTCCTCGAGGTATCGCGCAGTTCTTC. It is translated as CSAPRGIAQFF.

V gene TRBV11-2 combines with J gene TRBJ2-1; TRBD2 might be the D (6 bases). The germline CDR1 and CDR2 sequences are SGHAT and FQNNGV. V shed 5 bases and J shed 6 bases, with 11 bases lying between them. The CDR3 totals 13 residues. In DNA, the CDR3 is TGTGCCAGCAGCGCGGGACTCAGCAATGAGCAGTTCTTC. It translates to CASSAGLSNEQFF.

The V call is TRBV7-2, the J call TRBJ2-4; D remains ambiguous. The CDR3 is made up of 14 amino acids. Germline values: CDR1 SGHTA, CDR2 FQGNSA. The V end was cut by 1 base, the J end by 2 bases, with 6 bases between. In nucleotides, the CDR3 is TGTGCCAGCAGCTTAGGAGTTTCCAAAAACATTCAGTACTTC. Protein product: CASSLGVSKNIQYF.

This rearrangement joins TRBV28 to TRBJ2-2, with 9 nucleotides matching TRBD2. This CDR3 region has 17 residues. V gave up 3 bases and J gave up 4 bases; unmatched junction bases: 9. Germline values: CDR1 MDHEN, CDR2 SYDVKM. Here the CDR3 reads CASSFLGTSRGTGELFF. In nucleotides, the CDR3 is TGTGCCAGCAGTTTCCTCGGGACTAGCCGGGGCACCGGGGAGCTGTTTTTT.

The rearrangement joins TRBV28 to TRBJ2-2; 11 bases agree with TRBD2. CDR1 and CDR2 (germline): MDHEN, SYDVKM. After removal of 5 bases from V and 1 base from J, the junction contained 3 bases not matched to a gene. The CDR3 totals 16 residues. This chain's CDR3 is CASSPGLAENTGELFF. As DNA, the CDR3 is TGTGCCAGCAGTCCGGGACTAGCGGAGAACACCGGGGAGCTGTTTTTT.

The V call is TRBV4-1, the J call TRBJ1-1; 11 nucleotides align to TRBD1. The CDR3 has 17 residues. V dropped 1 base and J dropped 0; count of bases not matched to a gene: 4. The V gene's germline CDR1 is MGHRA and CDR2 YSYEKL. As DNA, the CDR3 is TGCGCCAGCAGCCAAGCCGGGACAGGGGGTTTGAACACTGAAGCTTTCTTT. It specifies CASSQAGTGGLNTEAFF.

The chain couples TRBV5-1 to TRBJ2-1; 8 bases match TRBD1. With V trimmed by 5 bases and J by 10 bases, 17 bases remained unmatched. Germline values: CDR1 SGHRS, CDR2 YFSETQ. The CDR3 runs 16 residues. CDR3 in amino acids: CASRIQGAIVGREQFF. CDR3 DNA: TGCGCCAGCAGGATCCAGGGGGCTATTGTCGGCCGGGAGCAGTTCTTC.

The chain employs TRBV19 and TRBJ1-2; 9 bases are shared with TRBD1. The CDR3 is 16 residues long. V was clipped by 3 bases and J by 3 bases; unmatched bases: 8. From germline, CDR1 is LNHDA and CDR2 SQIVND (reference sequence). The CDR3 DNA reads as TGTGCCAGTAGTATTCTCCGACAGGGGGGCTACTATGGCTACACCTTC. Protein: CASSILRQGGYYGYTF. The whole variable domain, remainder taken from reference TRBV19 and TRBJ1-2, is DGGITQSPKYLFRKEGQNVTLSCEQNLNHDAMYWYRQDPGQGLRLIYYSQIVNDFQKGDIAEGYSVSREKKESFPLTVTSAQKNPTAFYLCASSILRQGGYYGYTFGSGTRLTVV.